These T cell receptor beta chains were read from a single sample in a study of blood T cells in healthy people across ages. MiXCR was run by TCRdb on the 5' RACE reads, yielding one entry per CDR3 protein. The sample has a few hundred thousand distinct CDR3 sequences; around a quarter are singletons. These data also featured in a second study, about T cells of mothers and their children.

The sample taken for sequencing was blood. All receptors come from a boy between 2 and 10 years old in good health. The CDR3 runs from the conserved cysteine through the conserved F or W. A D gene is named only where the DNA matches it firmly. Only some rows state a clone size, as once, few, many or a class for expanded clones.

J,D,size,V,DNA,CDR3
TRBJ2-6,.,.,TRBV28,TGTGCCAGCAGTTTCGGAAACTCTGGGGCCAACGTCCTGACTTTC,CASSFGNSGANVLTF
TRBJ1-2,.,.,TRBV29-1,TGCAGCGTTGAAGCGCGTGGGGGGAACTATGGCTACACCTTC,CSVEARGGNYGYTF
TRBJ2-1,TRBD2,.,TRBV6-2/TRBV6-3,TGTGCCAGCAGTTACCCGGGACTAGCGGGAGGGCCGGCCAATGAGCAGTTCTTC,CASSYPGLAGGPANEQFF
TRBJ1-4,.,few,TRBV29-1,TGCAGCGCTGGGTTAGGTGGACCGCTTAATGAAAAACTGTTTTTT,CSAGLGGPLNEKLFF
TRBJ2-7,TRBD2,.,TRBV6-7,TGTGCCAGCAGTTACTTCGCGGGAGGACTATCCTACGAGCAGTACTTC,CASSYFAGGLSYEQYF
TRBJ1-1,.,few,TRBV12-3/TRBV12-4,TGTGCCAGCAGTCAGAAGTCGTACACTGAAGCTTTCTTT,CASSQKSYTEAFF
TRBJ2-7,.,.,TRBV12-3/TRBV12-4,TGTGCCAGCAGCTGGGGACACTTCCACGAGCAGTACTTC,CASSWGHFHEQYF
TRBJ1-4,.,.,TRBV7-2,TGTGCCAGCAGCTTAAGCCGGCCGGAAAATGAAAAACTGTTTTTT,CASSLSRPENEKLFF
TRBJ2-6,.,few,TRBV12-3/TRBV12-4,TGTGCCAGCAGTTTCCCGGGCTCTGGGGCCAACGTCCTGACTTTC,CASSFPGSGANVLTF
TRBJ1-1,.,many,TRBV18,TGTGCCAGCTCACGGGATCGGGGGGTCGTTAACACTGAAGCTTTCTTT,CASSRDRGVVNTEAFF
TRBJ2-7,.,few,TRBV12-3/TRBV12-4,TGTGCCAGCAGTTTAGCGTTGGCGGGGCCAGTCTACGAGCAGTACTTC,CASSLALAGPVYEQYF
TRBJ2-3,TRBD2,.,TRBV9,TGTGCCAGCAGCATGACTAGCGGTGGAGATACGCAGTATTTT,CASSMTSGGDTQYF
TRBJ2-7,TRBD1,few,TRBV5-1,TGCGCCAGCAGCTTGTGGGGGACAGGGGGCGACTACGAGCAGTACTTC,CASSLWGTGGDYEQYF
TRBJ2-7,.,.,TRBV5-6,TGTGCCAGCAGCCTAGAGACCGACAACGAGCAGTACTTC,CASSLETDNEQYF
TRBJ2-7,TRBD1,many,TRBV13,TGTGCCAGCAGCCCATGGTTGTCCTCGGGGACAGTTTACGAGCAGTACTTC,CASSPWLSSGTVYEQYF
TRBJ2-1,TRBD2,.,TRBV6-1,TGTGCCAGCAGTGAAGCAGGACTAGCGGGAGTTGGCTACAATGAGCAGTTCTTC,CASSEAGLAGVGYNEQFF
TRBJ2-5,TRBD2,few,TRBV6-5,TGTGCCAGCAGTTACTTCTACCTAGCGGGGGGGGAACTCCAAGAGACCCAGTACTTC,CASSYFYLAGGELQETQYF
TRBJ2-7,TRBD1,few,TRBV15,TGTGCCACCAGCAGAGAAGCCGGGACAGGGGGCGAGCAGTACTTC,CATSREAGTGGEQYF
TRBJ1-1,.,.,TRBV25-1,TGTGCCAGCAGTGATTCCGGGACTGAAGCTTTCTTT,CASSDSGTEAFF
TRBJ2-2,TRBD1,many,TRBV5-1,TGTGCCAGCAGCTTAGGACAGGGGAACACCGGGGAGCTGTTTTTT,CASSLGQGNTGELFF
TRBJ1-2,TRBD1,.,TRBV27,TGTGCCAGCAGCGCGAACAGGGACAGGCGGCGGGGCTACACCTTC,CASSANRDRRRGYTF
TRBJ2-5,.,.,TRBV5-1,TGCGCCAGCAGCTTATTTGGGGATGAGACCCAGTACTTC,CASSLFGDETQYF
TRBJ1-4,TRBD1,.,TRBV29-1,TGCAGCGTTGAAGAGGGGACAGTTAATGAAAAACTGTTTTTT,CSVEEGTVNEKLFF
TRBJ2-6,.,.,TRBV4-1,TGCGCCAGCAGCCAAGATGGGGCAGGCCCCTCTGGGGCCAACGTCCTGACTTTC,CASSQDGAGPSGANVLTF
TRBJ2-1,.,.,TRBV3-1,TGTGCCAGCAGCCAGGAGCCGGAGAGGACCCGATCGGGCGAGCAGTTCTTC,CASSQEPERTRSGEQFF
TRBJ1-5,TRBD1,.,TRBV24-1,TGTGCCACCACTGACAGGGAACATCAGCCCCAGCATTTT,CATTDREHQPQHF
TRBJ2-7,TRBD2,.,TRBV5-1,TGCGCCGGACTAGCGGGGGCCGGACCCGGCGAGCAGTACTTC,CAGLAGAGPGEQYF
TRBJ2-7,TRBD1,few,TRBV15,TGTGCCACCAGCTTGTCTTTCGGGACAGGGAGCGACGAGCAGTACTTC,CATSLSFGTGSDEQYF
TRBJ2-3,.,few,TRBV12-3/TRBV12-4,TGTGCCAGCCCCCTGAGCGAGAATGGGACAGATACGCAGTATTTT,CASPLSENGTDTQYF
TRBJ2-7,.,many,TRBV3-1,TGTGCCAGCAGCCAAGACGTACAGGGTCGGCGGCAGTACTTC,CASSQDVQGRRQYF
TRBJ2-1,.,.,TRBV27,TGTGCCAGCAGTTCGATATCGCCTCTGGGGGGTTCTTACAATGAGCAGTTCTTC,CASSSISPLGGSYNEQFF
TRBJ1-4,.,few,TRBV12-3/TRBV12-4,TGTGCCAGCAGCCCACAAAGGGAGGGAAAACTGTTTTTT,CASSPQREGKLFF